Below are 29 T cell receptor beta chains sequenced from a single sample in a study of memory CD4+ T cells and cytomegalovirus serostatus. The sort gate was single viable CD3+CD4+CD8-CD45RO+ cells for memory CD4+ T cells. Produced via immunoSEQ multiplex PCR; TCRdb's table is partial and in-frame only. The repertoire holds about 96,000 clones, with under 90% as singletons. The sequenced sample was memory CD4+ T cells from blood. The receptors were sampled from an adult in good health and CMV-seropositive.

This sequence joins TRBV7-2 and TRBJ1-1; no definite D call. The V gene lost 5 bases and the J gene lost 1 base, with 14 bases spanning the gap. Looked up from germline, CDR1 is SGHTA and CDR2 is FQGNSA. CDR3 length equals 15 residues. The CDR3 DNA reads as TGTGCCAGCAGCATGAAGGACGGGGAGAACACTGAAGCTTTCTTT. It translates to CASSMKDGENTEAFF.

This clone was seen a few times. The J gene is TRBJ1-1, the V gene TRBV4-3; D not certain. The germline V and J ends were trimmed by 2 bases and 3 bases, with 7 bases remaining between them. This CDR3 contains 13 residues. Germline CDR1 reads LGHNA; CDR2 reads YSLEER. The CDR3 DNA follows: TGCGCCAGCAGCCAACTCCGGGACACTGAAGCTTTCTTT. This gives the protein CASSQLRDTEAFF.

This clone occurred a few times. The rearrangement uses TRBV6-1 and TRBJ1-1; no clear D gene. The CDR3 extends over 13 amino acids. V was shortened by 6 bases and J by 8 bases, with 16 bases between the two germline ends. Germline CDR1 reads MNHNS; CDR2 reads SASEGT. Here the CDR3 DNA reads TGTGCCAGCAGCATCAACGAAGGCAGGGAAGCTTTCTTT. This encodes CASSINEGREAFF.

CDR3 nucleotide sequence: TGTGCCAGCAGCTATTGGGGGACAGCCAATCAGCCCCAGCATTTT. Translation gives CASSYWGTANQPQHF. The chain is built from TRBV7-2 and TRBJ1-5; 7 nucleotides line up with TRBD1. The V and J ends lost 4 bases and 3 bases, in that order; junction bases with no gene match: 6. Germline V gene sequence: CDR1 SGHTA, CDR2 FQGNSA. CDR3 length: 15 amino acids.

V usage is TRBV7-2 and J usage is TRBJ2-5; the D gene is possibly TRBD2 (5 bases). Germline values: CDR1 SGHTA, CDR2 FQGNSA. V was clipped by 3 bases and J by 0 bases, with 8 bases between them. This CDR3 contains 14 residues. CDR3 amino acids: CASSFQRNQETQYF. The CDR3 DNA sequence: TGTGCCAGCAGCTTCCAGCGGAACCAAGAGACCCAGTACTTC.

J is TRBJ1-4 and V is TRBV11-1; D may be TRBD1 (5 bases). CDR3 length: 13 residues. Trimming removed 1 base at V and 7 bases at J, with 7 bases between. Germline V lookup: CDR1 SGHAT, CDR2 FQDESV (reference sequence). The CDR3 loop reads CASSLGTSEKLFF. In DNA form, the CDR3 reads TGTGCCAGCAGCTTAGGGACAAGTGAAAAACTGTTTTTT. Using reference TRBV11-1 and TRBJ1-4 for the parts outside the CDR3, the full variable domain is EAEVAQSPRYKITEKSQAVAFWCDPISGHATLYWYRQILGQGPELLVQFQDESVVDDSQLPKDRFSAERLKGVDSTLKIQPAELGDSAMYLCASSLGTSEKLFFGSGTQLSVL.

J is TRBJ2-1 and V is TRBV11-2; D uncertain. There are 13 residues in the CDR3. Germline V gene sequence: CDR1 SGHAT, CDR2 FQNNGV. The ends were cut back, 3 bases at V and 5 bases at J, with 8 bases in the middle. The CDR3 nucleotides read TGTGCCAGCAGCTTTTCCATGAACAATGAGCAGTTCTTC. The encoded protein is CASSFSMNNEQFF.

CDR3 loop: CASTFWDIQYF. The CDR3 DNA reads as TGTGCCAGCACTTTTTGGGACATTCAGTACTTC. The chain links TRBV2 to TRBJ2-4, with D hard to call. CDR3 size: 11 residues. V was clipped by 7 bases and J by 8 bases, with 9 bases between them. Germline V gene sequence: CDR1 SNHLY, CDR2 FYNNEI.

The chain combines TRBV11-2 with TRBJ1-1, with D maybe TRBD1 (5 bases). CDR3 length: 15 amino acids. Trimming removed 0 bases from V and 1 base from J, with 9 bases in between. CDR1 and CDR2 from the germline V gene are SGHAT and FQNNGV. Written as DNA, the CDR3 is TGTGCCAGCAGCTTAGATCGTGGGGCGAACACTGAAGCTTTCTTT. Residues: CASSLDRGANTEAFF.

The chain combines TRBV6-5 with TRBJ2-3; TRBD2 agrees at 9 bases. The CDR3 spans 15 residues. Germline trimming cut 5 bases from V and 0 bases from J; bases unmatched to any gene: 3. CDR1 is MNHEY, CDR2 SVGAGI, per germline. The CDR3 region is CASSRLAESTDTQYF. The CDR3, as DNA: TGTGCCAGCAGTCGACTAGCGGAAAGCACAGATACGCAGTATTTT.

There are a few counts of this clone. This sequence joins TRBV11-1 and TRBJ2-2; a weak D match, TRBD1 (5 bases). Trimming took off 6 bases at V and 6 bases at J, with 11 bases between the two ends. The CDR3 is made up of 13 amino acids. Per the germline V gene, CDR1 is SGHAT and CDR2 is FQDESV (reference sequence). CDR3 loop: CASRGEGSGELFF. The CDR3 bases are TGTGCCAGCAGAGGGGAAGGGTCCGGGGAGCTGTTTTTT.

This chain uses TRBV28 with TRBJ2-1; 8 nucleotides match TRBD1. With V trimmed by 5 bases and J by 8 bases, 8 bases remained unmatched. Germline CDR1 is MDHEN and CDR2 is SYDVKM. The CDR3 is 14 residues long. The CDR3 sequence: CASSPGQAPDEQFF. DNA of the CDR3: TGTGCCAGCAGTCCGGGACAGGCTCCGGATGAGCAGTTCTTC.

The CDR3 loop is CASSTHVGAKNIQYF. The CDR3 DNA follows: TGTGCCAGCAGTACCCACGTCGGGGCCAAAAACATTCAGTACTTC. The V call is TRBV6-6, the J call TRBJ2-4; no firm D call. CDR1 MNHNY and CDR2 SVGAGI come from the germline V gene (reference sequence). Trimming cost V 5 bases and J 1 base, with 12 bases left between them. The CDR3 consists of 15 residues.

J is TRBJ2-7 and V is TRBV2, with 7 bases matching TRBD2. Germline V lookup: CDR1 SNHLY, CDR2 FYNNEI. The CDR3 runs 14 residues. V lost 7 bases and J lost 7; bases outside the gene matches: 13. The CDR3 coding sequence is TGTGCCAGCATGTTCGGGGGGACGTCGGAGGAGCAGTACTTC. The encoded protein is CASMFGGTSEEQYF.

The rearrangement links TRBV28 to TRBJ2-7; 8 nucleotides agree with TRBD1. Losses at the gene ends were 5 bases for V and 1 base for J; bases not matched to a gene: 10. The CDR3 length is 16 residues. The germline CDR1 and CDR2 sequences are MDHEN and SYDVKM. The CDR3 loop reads CASSLSGQGSSYEQYF. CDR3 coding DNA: TGTGCCAGCAGTCTTTCCGGACAGGGTAGTTCCTACGAGCAGTACTTC.

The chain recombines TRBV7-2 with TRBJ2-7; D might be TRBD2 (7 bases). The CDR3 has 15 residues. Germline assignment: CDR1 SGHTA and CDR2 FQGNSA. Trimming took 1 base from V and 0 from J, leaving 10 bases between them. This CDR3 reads CASSLGGGLSYEQYF. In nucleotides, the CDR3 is TGTGCCAGCAGCTTAGGGGGGGGCCTCTCCTACGAGCAGTACTTC. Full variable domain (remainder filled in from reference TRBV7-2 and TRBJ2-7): GAGVSQSPSNKVTEKGKDVELRCDPISGHTALYWYRQSLGQGLEFLIYFQGNSAPDKSGLPSDRFSAERTGGSVSTLTIQRTQQEDSAVYLCASSLGGGLSYEQYFGPGTRLTVT.

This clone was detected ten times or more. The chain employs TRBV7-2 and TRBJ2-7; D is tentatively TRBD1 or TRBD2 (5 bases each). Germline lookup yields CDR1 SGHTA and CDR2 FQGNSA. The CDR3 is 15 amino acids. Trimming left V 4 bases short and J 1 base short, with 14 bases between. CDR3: CASSSNRGDSYEQYF. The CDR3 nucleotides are TGTGCCAGCAGCTCGAATCGAGGGGATTCCTACGAGCAGTACTTC.

The CDR3 spells CASSVRGTTDNEQFF. CDR3 nucleotide sequence: TGTGCCAGCAGCGTTCGGGGGACAACGGACAATGAGCAGTTCTTC. The chain links TRBV9 to TRBJ2-1; D may be TRBD1 or TRBD2 (6 bases each). CDR3 length equals 15 residues. V lost 2 bases and J lost 5, with 14 bases in between. CDR1 is SGDLS and CDR2 is YYNGEE in the germline V gene.

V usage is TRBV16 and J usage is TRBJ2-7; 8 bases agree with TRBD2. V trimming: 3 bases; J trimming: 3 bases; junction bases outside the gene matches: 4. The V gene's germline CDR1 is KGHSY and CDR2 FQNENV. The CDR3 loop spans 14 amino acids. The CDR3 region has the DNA TGTGCCAGCAGCCAGGGTGCGGGAGGCTACGAGCAGTACTTC. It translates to CASSQGAGGYEQYF.

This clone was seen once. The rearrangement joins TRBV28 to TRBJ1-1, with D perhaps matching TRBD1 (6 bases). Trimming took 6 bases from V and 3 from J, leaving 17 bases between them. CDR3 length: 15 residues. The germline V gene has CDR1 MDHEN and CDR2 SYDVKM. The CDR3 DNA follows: TGTGCCAGCAGCCCTAGGGGACAAGGGTACACTGAAGCTTTCTTT. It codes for CASSPRGQGYTEAFF.

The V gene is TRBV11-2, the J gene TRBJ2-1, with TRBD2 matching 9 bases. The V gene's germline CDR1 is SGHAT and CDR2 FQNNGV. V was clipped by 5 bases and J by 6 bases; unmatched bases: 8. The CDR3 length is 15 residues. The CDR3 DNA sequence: TGTGCCAGCAGCCAAATAGCGGGAGCGTCCAATGAGCAGTTCTTC. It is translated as CASSQIAGASNEQFF.

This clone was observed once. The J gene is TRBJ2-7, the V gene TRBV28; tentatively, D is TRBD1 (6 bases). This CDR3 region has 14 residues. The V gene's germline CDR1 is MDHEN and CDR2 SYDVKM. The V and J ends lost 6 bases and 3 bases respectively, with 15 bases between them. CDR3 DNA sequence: TGTGCCAGCAGACCGACACAGGGATTCTACGAGCAGTACTTC. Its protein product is CASRPTQGFYEQYF.

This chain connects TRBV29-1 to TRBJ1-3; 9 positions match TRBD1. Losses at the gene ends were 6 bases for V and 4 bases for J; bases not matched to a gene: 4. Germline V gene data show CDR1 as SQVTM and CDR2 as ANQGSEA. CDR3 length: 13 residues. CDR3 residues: CSVGQGSGNTIYF. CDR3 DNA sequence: TGCAGCGTGGGACAGGGATCGGGAAACACCATATATTTT. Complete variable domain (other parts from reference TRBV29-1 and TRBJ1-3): SAVISQKPSRDICQRGTSLTIQCQVDSQVTMMFWYRQQPGQSLTLIATANQGSEATYESGFVIDKFPISRPNLTFSTLTVSNMSPEDSSIYLCSVGQGSGNTIYFGEGSWLTVV.

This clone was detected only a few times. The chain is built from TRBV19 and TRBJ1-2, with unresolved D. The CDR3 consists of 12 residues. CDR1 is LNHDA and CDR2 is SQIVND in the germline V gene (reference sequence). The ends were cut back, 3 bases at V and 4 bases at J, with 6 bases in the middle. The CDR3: CASSIQAYGYTF. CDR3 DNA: TGTGCCAGTAGTATCCAGGCCTATGGCTACACCTTC.

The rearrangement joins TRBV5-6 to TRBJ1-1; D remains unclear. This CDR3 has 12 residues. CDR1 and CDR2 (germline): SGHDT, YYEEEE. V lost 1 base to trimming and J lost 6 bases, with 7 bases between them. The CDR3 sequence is CASSLWLSEAFF. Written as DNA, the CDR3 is TGTGCCAGCAGCTTGTGGTTGTCTGAAGCTTTCTTT. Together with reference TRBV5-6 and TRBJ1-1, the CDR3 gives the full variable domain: DAGVTQSPTHLIKTRGQQVTLRCSPKSGHDTVSWYQQALGQGPQFIFQYYEEEERQRGNFPDRFSGHQFPNYSSELNVNALLLGDSALYLCASSLWLSEAFFGQGTRLTVV.

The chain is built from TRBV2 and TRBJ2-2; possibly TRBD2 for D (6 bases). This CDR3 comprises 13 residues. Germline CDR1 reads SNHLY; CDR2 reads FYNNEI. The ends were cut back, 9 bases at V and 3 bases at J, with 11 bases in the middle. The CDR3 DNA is TGTGCCAGTTCGGGAGAACACACCGGGGAGCTGTTTTTT. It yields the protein CASSGEHTGELFF. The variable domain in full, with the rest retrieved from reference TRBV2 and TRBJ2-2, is EPEVTQTPSHQVTQMGQEVILRCVPISNHLYFYWYRQILGQKVEFLVSFYNNEISEKSEIFDDQFSVERPDGSNFTLKIRSTKLEDSAMYFCASSGEHTGELFFGEGSRLTVL.

CDR3 amino acids: CASSPGLPQYF. The DNA for the CDR3 is TGTGCCAGCAGCCCGGGACTCCCCCAGTACTTC. The genes are TRBV7-6 and TRBJ2-5; perhaps TRBD2 as D (6 bases). Trimming shortened V by 5 bases and J by 9 bases, and 10 bases separated the two germline ends. Germline loops: CDR1 SGHVS, CDR2 FNYEAQ. CDR3 length: 11 amino acids. The entire variable domain, with the rest obtained from reference TRBV7-6 and TRBJ2-5, is as follows: GAGVSQSPRYKVTKRGQDVALRCDPISGHVSLYWYRQALGQGPEFLTYFNYEAQQDKSGLPNDRFSAERPEGSISTLTIQRTEQRDSAMYRCASSPGLPQYFGPGTRLLVL.

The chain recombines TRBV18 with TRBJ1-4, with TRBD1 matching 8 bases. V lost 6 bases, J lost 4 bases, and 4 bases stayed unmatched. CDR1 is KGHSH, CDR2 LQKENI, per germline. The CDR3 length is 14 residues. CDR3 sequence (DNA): TGTGCCAGCTCCAGAGACAGGGGTAATGAAAAACTGTTTTTT. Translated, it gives CASSRDRGNEKLFF.

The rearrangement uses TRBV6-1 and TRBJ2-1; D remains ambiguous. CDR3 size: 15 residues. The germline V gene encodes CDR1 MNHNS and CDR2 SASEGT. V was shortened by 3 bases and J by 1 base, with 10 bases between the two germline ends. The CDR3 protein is CASSDSISSYNEQFF. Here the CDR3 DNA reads TGTGCCAGCAGTGATTCTATCAGTTCCTACAATGAGCAGTTCTTC.